The following is a T cell receptor beta chain sequence with its context. Its antigen is unidentified. The data were taken from a study of T cell responses to AZD1222 COVID-19 vaccine. General study results and limits: Spike was spanned by vaccine-associated CD4 TCRs, which were dominant at 160-218 and 743-854. Reports indicate that nearly half of spike-specific TCRs are directed at unmutated variant regions. Clonal diversity was possibly underestimated, and the donors were mostly white British, with more females. Two AZD1222 doses significantly raised spike-specific TCR breadth and depth over controls.

Libraries were prepared by immunoSEQ multiplex PCR; TCRdb keeps only in-frame clonotypes and omits some of them. This table holds approximately 180,000 clones, around 89% found once. V lost 1 base and J lost 1, with 11 bases in between. The CDR3 covers 15 residues. CDR1 is SGDLS, CDR2 YYNGEE, per germline. This TCR was recovered from an adult who received the AZD1222 COVID-19 vaccine. Sequences were derived from peripheral blood, sampled 28 days after the second AZD1222 dose. The chain joins TRBV9 to TRBJ2-5, with D possibly being TRBD1 or TRBD2 (5 bases each). CDR3 amino acids: CASSVLGDLQETQYF. DNA for the CDR3: TGTGCCAGCAGCGTACTCGGGGACCTCCAAGAGACCCAGTACTTC.